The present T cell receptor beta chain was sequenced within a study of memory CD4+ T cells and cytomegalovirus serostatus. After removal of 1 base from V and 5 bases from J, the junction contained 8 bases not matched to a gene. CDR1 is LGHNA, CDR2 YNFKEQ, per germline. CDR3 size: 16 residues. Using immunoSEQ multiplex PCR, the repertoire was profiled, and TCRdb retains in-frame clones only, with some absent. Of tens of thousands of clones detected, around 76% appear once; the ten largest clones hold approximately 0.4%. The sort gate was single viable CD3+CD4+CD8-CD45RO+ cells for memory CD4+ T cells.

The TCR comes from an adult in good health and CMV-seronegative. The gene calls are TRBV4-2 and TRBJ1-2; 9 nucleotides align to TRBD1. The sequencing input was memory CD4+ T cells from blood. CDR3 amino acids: CASSQAQTGTGYGYTF. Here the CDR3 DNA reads TGTGCCAGCAGCCAAGCTCAAACCGGGACAGGGTATGGCTACACCTTC.